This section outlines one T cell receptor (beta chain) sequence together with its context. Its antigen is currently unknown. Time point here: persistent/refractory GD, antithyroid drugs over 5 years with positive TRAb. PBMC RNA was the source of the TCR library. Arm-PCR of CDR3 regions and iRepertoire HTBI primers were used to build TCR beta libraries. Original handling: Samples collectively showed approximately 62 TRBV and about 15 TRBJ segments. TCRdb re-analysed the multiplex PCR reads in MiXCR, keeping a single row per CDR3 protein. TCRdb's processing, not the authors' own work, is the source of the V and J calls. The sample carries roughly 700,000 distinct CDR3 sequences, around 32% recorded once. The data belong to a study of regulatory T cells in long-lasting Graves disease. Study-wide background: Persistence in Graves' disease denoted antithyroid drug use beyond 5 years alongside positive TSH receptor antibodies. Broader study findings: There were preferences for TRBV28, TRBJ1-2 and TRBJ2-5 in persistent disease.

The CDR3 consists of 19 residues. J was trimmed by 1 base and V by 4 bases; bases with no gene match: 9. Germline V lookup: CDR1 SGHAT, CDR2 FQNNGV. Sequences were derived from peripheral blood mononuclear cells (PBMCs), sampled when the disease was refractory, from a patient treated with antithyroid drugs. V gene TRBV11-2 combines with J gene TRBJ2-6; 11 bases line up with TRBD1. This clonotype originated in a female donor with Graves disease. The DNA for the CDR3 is TGTGCCAGCAGCTCGATGTTAGGACAGGGGGCTTCTGGGGCCAACGTCCTGACTTTC. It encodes CASSSMLGQGASGANVLTF.